This T cell receptor (beta chain) was retrieved from a study of blood T cell repertoires in COVID-19. Across the study: PBMCs, B-cell-depleted T cells, or T cells were the source of the cDNA or gDNA that made up the material.

Seattle patient enrollment occurred during active infection, with longitudinal follow-up thereafter. CDR3 size: 15 residues. Germline CDR1 and CDR2: SGHTA and FQGNSA. V was pared by 1 base and J by 4 bases, with 10 bases between. In the source study's methods: Estimation of nucleated cell counts relied on the amplification of reference gene primers. Sequencing was performed with immunoSEQ multiplex PCR; in TCRdb, only in-frame clones are kept and a portion is missing. Clonal size and the V and J genes are those of that table, whereas D and trimming came from the DNA. This sample carries about 76,000 clones, about 88% of them seen once, and the ten largest clones take 11%.

The TCR originated in a man between 60 and 70 years old with COVID-19, enrolled during active disease. V and J are TRBV7-2 and TRBJ1-4; D might be TRBD1 (6 bases). Sequencing used peripheral blood. The CDR3 region is CASSLERGYNEKLFF. As DNA, the CDR3 is TGTGCCAGCAGCTTAGAGAGGGGGTATAATGAAAAACTGTTTTTT.